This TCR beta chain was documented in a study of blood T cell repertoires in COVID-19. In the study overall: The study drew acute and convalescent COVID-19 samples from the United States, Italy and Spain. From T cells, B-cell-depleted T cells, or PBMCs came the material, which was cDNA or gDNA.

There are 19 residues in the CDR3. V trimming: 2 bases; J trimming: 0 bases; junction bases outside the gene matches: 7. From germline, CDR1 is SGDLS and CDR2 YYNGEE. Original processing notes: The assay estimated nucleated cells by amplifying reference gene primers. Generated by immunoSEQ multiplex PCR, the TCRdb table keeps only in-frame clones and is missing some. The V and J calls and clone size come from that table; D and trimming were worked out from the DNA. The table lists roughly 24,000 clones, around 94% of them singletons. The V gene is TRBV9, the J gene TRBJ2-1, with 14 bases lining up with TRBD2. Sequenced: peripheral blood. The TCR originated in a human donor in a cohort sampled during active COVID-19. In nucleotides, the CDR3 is TGTGCCAGCAGCGTGACCGGGACTAGCGGGAGTGGCTCCTACAATGAGCAGTTCTTC. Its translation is CASSVTGTSGSGSYNEQFF.